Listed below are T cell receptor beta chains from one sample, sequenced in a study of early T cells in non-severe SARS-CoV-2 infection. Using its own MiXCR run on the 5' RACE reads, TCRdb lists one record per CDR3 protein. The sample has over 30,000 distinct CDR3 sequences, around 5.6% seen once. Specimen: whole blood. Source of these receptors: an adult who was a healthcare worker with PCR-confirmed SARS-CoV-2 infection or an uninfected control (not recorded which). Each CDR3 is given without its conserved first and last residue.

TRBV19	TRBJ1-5	ASSIDRGPNQPQH
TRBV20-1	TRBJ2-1	SASKVSSYNEQF
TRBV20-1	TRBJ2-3	SARKPGLAASTDTQY
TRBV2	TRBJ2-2	ASRWSSAGELF
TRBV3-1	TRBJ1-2	ASSHGQRRGYGYT
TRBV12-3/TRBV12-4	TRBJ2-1	ASSLPARGLINEQF
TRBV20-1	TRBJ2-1	SAIKVFDEQF
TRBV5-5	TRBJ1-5	ASSAFIHGLGNQPQH
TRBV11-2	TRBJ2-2	ASSPRDRVNTGELF
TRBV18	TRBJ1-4	ASSGSPPSEKLF
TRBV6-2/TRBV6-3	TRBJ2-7	ASLPSGTGSYEQY
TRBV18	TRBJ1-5	ASSPKDRGNQPQH
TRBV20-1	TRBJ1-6	SARDVGQGSSYNSPLH
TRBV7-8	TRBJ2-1	ASSLQVQGYNEQF
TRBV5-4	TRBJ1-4	ASSPDRGRYNEKLF
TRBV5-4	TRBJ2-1	ASSLRDDEQF
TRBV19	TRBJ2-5	ASSIMLQETQY
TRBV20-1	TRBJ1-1	SVDTEAF
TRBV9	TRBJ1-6	ASSVAPTGTGYNSPLH
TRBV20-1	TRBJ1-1	SARLHLNTEAF
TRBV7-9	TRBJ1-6	ASSVRQGNNSPLH
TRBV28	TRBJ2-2	ASFGVLGTGELF
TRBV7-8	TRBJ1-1	ASSPLDGTEVF
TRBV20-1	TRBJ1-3	SARDMGGGPYSGNTIY
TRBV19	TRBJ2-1	ASSYPGDNEQF
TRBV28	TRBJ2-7	ASTTGGTRSSYYEQY
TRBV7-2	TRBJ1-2	ASSLGAGPGYT
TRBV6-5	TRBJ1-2	ASSYLVGQVDGYT
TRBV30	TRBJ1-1	AWSGQGGRQAF
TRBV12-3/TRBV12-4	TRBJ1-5	ASSYRGVLNQPQH
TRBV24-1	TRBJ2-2	ATSRWGDTGELF
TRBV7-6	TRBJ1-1	ASSLVAGSNTEAF
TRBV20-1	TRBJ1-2	SARDDGQGALT
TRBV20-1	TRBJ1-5	SAREGVNQPQH
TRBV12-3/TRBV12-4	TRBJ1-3	ASSFSAGTGNTIY
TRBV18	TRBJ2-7	ASSDRTWTYEQY
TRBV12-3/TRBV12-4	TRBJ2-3	ASSPRGSDTQY
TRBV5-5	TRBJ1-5	ASSPSDRGGQPQH
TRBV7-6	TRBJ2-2	ASSRQAGGPNTGELF
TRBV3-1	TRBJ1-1	ASSQRAVNTEAF
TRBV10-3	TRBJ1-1	AISAGGNTEAF
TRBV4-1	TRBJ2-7	ASSQAQGYSYEQY
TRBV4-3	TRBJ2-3	ASSQDGAGASDTQY